One sample yielded the 18 T cell receptor beta chains listed below, sequenced in a study of Graves' ophthalmopathy and Graves' hyperthyroidism. The TCR beta CDR3 regions underwent amplification from RNA transcripts. HTBI primers primed a first-round RT-PCR, and a second-round multiplex PCR followed. TCRdb recomputed calls from the multiplex PCR reads with MiXCR, one row per CDR3 protein. The repertoire holds fewer than 400,000 distinct CDR3 sequences, with approximately 20% as singletons. The specimen was peripheral blood. The receptor set was obtained from a woman under 30 with Graves' ophthalmopathy.

This clonotype was seen repeatedly, ten times or more. This chain links TRBV5-7 with TRBJ2-7; 9 bases are a match to TRBD1. TRBV5-7 is marked as an open reading frame, function uncertain. The CDR3 is made up of 13 amino acids. Trimming took 6 bases from V and 4 from J; bases not matched to a gene: 5. The CDR3 DNA sequence: TGTGCCAGCACCGCCGGGACAGGGTACGAGCAGTACTTC. Its translation is CASTAGTGYEQYF.

This clonotype was found many times. This rearrangement joins TRBV2 to TRBJ1-5; 7 bases match TRBD1. Per the germline V gene, CDR1 is SNHLY and CDR2 is FYNNEI. This CDR3 contains 14 residues. V lost 3 bases, J lost 4 bases, and 3 bases stayed unmatched. The CDR3 sequence is CASSDGRGNQPQHF. CDR3 sequence (DNA): TGTGCCAGCAGTGACGGCAGGGGGAATCAGCCCCAGCATTTT.

This clonotype was recorded at least ten times. The chain joins TRBV12-3 or TRBV12-4 to TRBJ2-2; no reliable D call. This CDR3 contains 11 residues. The V gene lost 6 bases and the J gene lost 6 bases, with 5 bases spanning the gap. CDR3 loop: CASSPPGELFF. The DNA for the CDR3 is TGTGCCAGCAGCCCTCCCGGGGAGCTGTTTTTT.

Details on this clonotype: The junction differs from germline at one of its ends, possibly a read error. V and J are TRBV6-1 and TRBJ1-1; D remains ambiguous. CDR3 length: 11 amino acids. Germline CDR1 MNHNS, CDR2 SASEGT. The CDR3 DNA reads TGCGTCAGCAAGGCGAACACTGAAGCTTTCTTT. Encoded protein: CVSKANTEAFF.

Ten or more counts support this clonotype. The genes are TRBV7-9 and TRBJ2-5, with D tentatively TRBD2 (6 bases). The V end was cut by 2 bases, the J end by 2 bases, with 12 bases between. The CDR3 runs to 15 residues. Germline V gene lookup returns CDR1 SEHNR and CDR2 FQNEAQ (reference sequence). The CDR3 loop is CASSLWGTFQETQYF. The DNA of the CDR3 is TGTGCCAGCAGCTTATGGGGGACTTTTCAAGAGACCCAGTACTTC.

This clonotype was seen ten or more times. The chain has TRBV30 and TRBJ1-2, with 10 positions matching TRBD1. CDR1 and CDR2 from the germline V gene are GTSNPN and SVGIG (reference sequence). The CDR3 sequence is 16 residues long. V lost 0 bases, J lost 4 bases, and 8 bases stayed unmatched. CDR3 nucleotides: TGTGCCTGGAGTGTATCCCGGGACAGGGGAAGCTATGGCTACACCTTC. Protein product: CAWSVSRDRGSYGYTF.

In its sample, this clonotype was seen many times. This sequence joins TRBV28 and TRBJ1-5, with D possibly being TRBD1 (6 bases). The CDR3 is 17 residues long. The V end was cut by 3 bases, the J end by 2 bases, with 17 bases between. The germline V gene has CDR1 MDHEN and CDR2 SYDVKM. As DNA, the CDR3 is TGTGCCAGCAGTTTGGGGCCCAGGGGCGGGCGCAATCAGCCCCAGCATTTT. Protein: CASSLGPRGGRNQPQHF.

This clonotype was found many times. This chain uses TRBV12-3 or TRBV12-4 with TRBJ1-6; TRBD1 matches 10 bases. With V trimmed by 5 bases and J by 6 bases, 7 bases remained unmatched. CDR3 length: 16 amino acids. The CDR3, as DNA: TGTGCCAGCAGTCCCACCGGGACAGGGGTTAATTCACCCCTCCACTTT. Residues: CASSPTGTGVNSPLHF.

The chain uses TRBV30 and TRBJ2-5, with 8 bases lining up with TRBD1. CDR1 is GTSNPN and CDR2 is SVGIG in the germline V gene (reference sequence). The V gene end was trimmed by 5 bases and the J gene end by 8 bases; junction bases not matched to a gene: 10. The CDR3 consists of 13 residues. The DNA for the CDR3 is TGTGCCTGGGTGGACAGGGCCCCTGAAACCCAGTACTTC. This gives the protein CAWVDRAPETQYF. Together with reference TRBV30 and TRBJ2-5, the CDR3 gives the full variable domain: SQTIHQWPATLVQPVGSPLSLECTVEGTSNPNLYWYRQAAGRGLQLLFYSVGIGQISSEVPQNLSASRPQDRQFILSSKKLLLSDSGFYLCAWVDRAPETQYFGPGTRLLVL.

This clonotype was found many times. J is TRBJ2-7 and V is TRBV7-2; perhaps D is TRBD1 or TRBD2 (5 bases each). Per germline, CDR1 SGHTA and CDR2 FQGNSA. The CDR3 is 14 residues long. The V end was cut by 4 bases, the J end by 3 bases, with 13 bases between. In DNA, the CDR3 is TGTGCCAGCAGCTATTCGGGGCTGGGCTACGAGCAGTACTTC. Residues: CASSYSGLGYEQYF.

In its sample, this clonotype was seen many times. The V and J genes are TRBV6-5 and TRBJ2-7; D gene uncertain. The length of the CDR3 is 15 residues. The germline V and J ends were trimmed by 0 bases and 2 bases, with 11 bases remaining between them. Germline assignment: CDR1 MNHEY and CDR2 SVGAGI. The CDR3 region is CASSYSGHGPYEQYF. In DNA, the CDR3 is TGTGCCAGCAGTTACTCTGGGCACGGACCCTACGAGCAGTACTTC.

This clonotype has a count of ten or more. The rearrangement joins TRBV6-5 to TRBJ2-3; 7 bases are a match to TRBD1. The CDR3 sequence is 15 residues long. Germline V gene lookup returns CDR1 MNHEY and CDR2 SVGAGI. The J segment lost 5 bases and the V segment lost 0 bases, leaving 5 bases of the junction unmatched. The CDR3: CASSYSTGAEDTQYF. CDR3 sequence (DNA): TGTGCCAGCAGTTACTCCACAGGGGCGGAAGATACGCAGTATTTT.

This clonotype was picked up many times. CDR3 in amino acids: CASSQDLQLAGMNTGELFF. CDR3 DNA: TGTGCCAGCAGCCAAGATCTTCAACTAGCGGGGATGAACACCGGGGAGCTGTTTTTT. This rearrangement joins TRBV4-2 to TRBJ2-2; 10 nucleotides agree with TRBD2. With V trimmed by 0 bases and J by 1 base, 8 bases remained unmatched. Germline V gives CDR1 LGHNA, CDR2 YNFKEQ. This CDR3 comprises 19 residues.

This clonotype was picked up many times. V usage is TRBV6-2 or TRBV6-3 and J usage is TRBJ1-6, with D maybe TRBD1 (5 bases). The ends were cut back, 0 bases at V and 4 bases at J, with 13 bases in the middle. This CDR3 has 17 residues. Germline-derived CDR1 and CDR2 are MNHEY and SVGEGT. The CDR3 nucleotides are TGTGCCAGCAGTTACTCTTCAATACAGGAGTATAATTCACCCCTCCACTTT. This encodes CASSYSSIQEYNSPLHF.

There are many counts of this clonotype. The chain couples TRBV4-2 to TRBJ1-1; D is possibly TRBD1 (6 bases). The CDR3 is 16 residues long. V lost 3 bases to trimming and J lost 1 base, with 15 bases between them. The germline gives CDR1 LGHNA, CDR2 YNFKEQ. The CDR3 DNA reads as TGTGCCAGCAGCCATTTGTCAGGGGTCACGAACACTGAAGCTTTCTTT. Its translation is CASSHLSGVTNTEAFF.

The sample holds many counts of this clonotype. CDR3 nucleotides: TGTGCCAGCAGCCCGGGGGACATCTTAGGAAAACAGTACTTC. Amino acid sequence: CASSPGDILGKQYF. V usage is TRBV11-2 and J usage is TRBJ2-7; D may be TRBD1 or TRBD2 (6 bases each). CDR1 is SGHAT, CDR2 FQNNGV, per germline. With 5 bases removed from V and 10 bases from J, the gap between germline ends came to 21 bases. This CDR3 is built from 14 residues.

The rearrangement uses TRBV20-1 and TRBJ1-1; tentative D call: TRBD1 (6 bases). Germline-derived CDR1 and CDR2 are DFQATT and SNEGSKA (reference sequence). The germline V and J ends were trimmed by 1 base and 3 bases, with 12 bases remaining between them. This CDR3 has 14 amino acids. CDR3 sequence (DNA): TGCAGTGCTAGAGTGGGGGGGGCGGACACTGAAGCTTTCTTT. Translation gives CSARVGGADTEAFF.

The J gene is TRBJ1-1, the V gene TRBV6-1, with TRBD1 identical over 7 bases. Germline trimming cut 5 bases from V and 3 bases from J; bases unmatched to any gene: 6. In germline, CDR1 is MNHNS, CDR2 SASEGT. The CDR3 has 14 amino acids. CDR3 protein: CASSLTGRHTEAFF. The CDR3 region has the DNA TGTGCCAGCAGTCTGACAGGGCGACACACTGAAGCTTTCTTT.